This TCR beta chain was identified during a study of shared clonotypes between healthy human individuals. The germline V gene encodes CDR1 SGHTA and CDR2 FQGTGA. Trimming took 2 bases from V and 2 from J, leaving 12 bases between them. This CDR3 has 16 amino acids. TCRdb's table, derived via immunoSEQ multiplex PCR, lists solely in-frame clones and lacks some. Of about 2.1 million clones in the sample, around 95% were seen once. This clone was counted a single time. Additional DNA sequences in this sample encode the identical CDR3. Naive CD8 cells, CD45RO-negative and positively selected for CCR7, excluded terminally differentiated effector memory CD45RA+ cells.

The sequence was collected from a man aged 18 to 29 in good health. Some clones in this sample may be carry-over from other donors' samples. The V call is TRBV7-3, the J call TRBJ2-2; tentative D call: TRBD2 (6 bases). Material: naive CD8+ T cells from PBMCs. The CDR3 is CASSLRAAGNTGELFF. CDR3 bases: TGTGCCAGCAGCTTACGTGCGGCGGGAAACACCGGGGAGCTGTTTTTT.